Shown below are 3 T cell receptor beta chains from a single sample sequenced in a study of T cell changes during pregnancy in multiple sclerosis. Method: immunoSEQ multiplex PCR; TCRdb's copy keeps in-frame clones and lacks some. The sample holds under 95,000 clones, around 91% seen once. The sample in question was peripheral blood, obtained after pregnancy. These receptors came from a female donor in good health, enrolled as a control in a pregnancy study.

The CDR3 spells CASSLASGEGGEQYF. DNA for the CDR3: TGTGCCAGCAGCTTAGCTAGCGGGGAGGGTGGCGAGCAGTACTTC. The rearrangement links TRBV13 to TRBJ2-7; 9 nucleotides agree with TRBD2. Germline values: CDR1 PRHDT, CDR2 FYEKMQ (reference sequence). The CDR3 runs to 15 residues. The junction had 7 bases not matched to a gene; V was cut back by 1 base and J by 6 bases.

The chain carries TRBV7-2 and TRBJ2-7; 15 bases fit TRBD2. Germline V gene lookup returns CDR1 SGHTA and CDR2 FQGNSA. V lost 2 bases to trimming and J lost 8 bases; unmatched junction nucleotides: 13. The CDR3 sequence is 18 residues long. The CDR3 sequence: CASSLPSGTSGGTSKQYF. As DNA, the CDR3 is TGTGCCAGCAGCTTACCCTCCGGGACTAGCGGGGGGACATCCAAGCAGTACTTC. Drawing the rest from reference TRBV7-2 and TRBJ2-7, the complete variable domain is GAGVSQSPSNKVTEKGKDVELRCDPISGHTALYWYRQSLGQGLEFLIYFQGNSAPDKSGLPSDRFSAERTGGSVSTLTIQRTQQEDSAVYLCASSLPSGTSGGTSKQYFGPGTRLTVT.

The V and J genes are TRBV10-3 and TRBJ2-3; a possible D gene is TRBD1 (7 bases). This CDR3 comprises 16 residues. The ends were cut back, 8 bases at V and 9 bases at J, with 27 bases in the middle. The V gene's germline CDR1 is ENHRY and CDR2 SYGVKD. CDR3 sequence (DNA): TGTGCCATCGCAGAAAACCCAGGGGGAGGATCGGGGACGCAGTATTTT. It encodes CAIAENPGGGSGTQYF.